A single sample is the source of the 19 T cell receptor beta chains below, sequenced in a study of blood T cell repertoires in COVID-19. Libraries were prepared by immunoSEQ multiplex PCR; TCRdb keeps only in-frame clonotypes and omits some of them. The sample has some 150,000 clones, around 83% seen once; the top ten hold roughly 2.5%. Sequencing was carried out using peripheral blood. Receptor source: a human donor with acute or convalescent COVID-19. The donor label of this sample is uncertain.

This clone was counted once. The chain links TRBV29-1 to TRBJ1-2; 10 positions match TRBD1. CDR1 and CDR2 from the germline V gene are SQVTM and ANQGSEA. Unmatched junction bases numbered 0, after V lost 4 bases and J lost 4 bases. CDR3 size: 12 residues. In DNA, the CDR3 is TGCAGCGTTGGGACAGGGGGCTATGGCTACACCTTC. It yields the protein CSVGTGGYGYTF.

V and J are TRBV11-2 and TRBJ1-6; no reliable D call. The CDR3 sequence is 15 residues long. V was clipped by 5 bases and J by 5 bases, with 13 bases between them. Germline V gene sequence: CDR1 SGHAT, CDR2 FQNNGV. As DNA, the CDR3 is TGTGCCAGCAGCCCAACGACGGGAAATAATTCACCCCTCCACTTT. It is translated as CASSPTTGNNSPLHF.

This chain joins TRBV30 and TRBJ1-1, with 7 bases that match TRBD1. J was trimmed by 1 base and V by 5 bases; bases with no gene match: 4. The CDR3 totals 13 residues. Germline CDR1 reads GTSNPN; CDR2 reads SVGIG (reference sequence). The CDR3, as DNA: TGTGCCTGGTCCTACAGGGGGAACACTGAAGCTTTCTTT. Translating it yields CAWSYRGNTEAFF. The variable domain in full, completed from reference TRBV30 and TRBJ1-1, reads SQTIHQWPATLVQPVGSPLSLECTVEGTSNPNLYWYRQAAGRGLQLLFYSVGIGQISSEVPQNLSASRPQDRQFILSSKKLLLSDSGFYLCAWSYRGNTEAFFGQGTRLTVV.

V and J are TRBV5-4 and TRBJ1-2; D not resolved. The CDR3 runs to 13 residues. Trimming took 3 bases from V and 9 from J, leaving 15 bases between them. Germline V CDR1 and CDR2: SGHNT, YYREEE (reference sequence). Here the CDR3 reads CASSYSSGKSYTF. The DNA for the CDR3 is TGTGCCAGCAGCTACAGTTCAGGAAAGAGCTACACCTTC.

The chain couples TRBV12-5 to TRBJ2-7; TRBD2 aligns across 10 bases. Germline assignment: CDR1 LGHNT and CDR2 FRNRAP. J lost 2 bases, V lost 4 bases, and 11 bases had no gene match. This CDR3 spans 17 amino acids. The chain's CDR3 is CASGSPLAGIRTYEQYF. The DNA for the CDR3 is TGTGCTAGTGGTTCCCCACTAGCGGGGATTAGAACCTACGAGCAGTACTTC. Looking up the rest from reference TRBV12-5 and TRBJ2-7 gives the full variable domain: DARVTQTPRHKVTEMGQEVTMRCQPILGHNTVFWYRQTMMQGLELLAYFRNRAPLDDSGMPKDRFSAEMPDATLATLKIQPSEPRDSAVYFCASGSPLAGIRTYEQYFGPGTRLTVT.

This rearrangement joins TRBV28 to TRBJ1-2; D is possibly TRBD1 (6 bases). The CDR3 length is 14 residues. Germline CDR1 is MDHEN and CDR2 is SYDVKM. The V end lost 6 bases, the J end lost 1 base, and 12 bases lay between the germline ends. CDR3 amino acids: CASRADSNNYGYTF. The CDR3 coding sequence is TGTGCCAGCAGAGCGGACAGCAATAACTATGGCTACACCTTC.

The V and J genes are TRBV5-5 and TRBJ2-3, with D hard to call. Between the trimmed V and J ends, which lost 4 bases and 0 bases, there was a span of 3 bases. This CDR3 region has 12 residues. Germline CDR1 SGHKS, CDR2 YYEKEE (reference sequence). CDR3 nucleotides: TGTGCCAGCAGCCCTAGCACAGATACGCAGTATTTT. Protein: CASSPSTDTQYF.

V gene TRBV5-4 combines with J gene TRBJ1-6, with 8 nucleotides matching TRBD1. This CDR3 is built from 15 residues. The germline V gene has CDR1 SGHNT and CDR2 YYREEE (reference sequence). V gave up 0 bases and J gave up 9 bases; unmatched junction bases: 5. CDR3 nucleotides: TGTGCCAGCAGCTTGGACAGGGGGGGTGGTTCACCCCTCCACTTT. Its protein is CASSLDRGGGSPLHF.

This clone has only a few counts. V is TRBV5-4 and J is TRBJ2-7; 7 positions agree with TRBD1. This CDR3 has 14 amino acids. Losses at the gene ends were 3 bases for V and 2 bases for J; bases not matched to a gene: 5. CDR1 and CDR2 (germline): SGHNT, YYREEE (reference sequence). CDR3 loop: CASSSRQGTYEQYF. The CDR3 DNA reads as TGTGCCAGCAGCTCTCGACAGGGAACCTACGAGCAGTACTTC.

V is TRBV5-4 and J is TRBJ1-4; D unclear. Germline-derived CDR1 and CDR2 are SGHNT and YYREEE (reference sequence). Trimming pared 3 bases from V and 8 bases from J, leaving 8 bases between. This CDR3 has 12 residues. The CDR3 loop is CASSYEREKLFF. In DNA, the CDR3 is TGTGCCAGCAGCTACGAGAGGGAAAAACTGTTTTTT.

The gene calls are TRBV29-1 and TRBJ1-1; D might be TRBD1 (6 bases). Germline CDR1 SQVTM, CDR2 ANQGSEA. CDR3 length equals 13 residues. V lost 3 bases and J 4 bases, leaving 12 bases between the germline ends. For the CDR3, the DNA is TGCAGCGTTGAGGGCAGGGGCGCCACTGAAGCTTTCTTT. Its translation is CSVEGRGATEAFF.

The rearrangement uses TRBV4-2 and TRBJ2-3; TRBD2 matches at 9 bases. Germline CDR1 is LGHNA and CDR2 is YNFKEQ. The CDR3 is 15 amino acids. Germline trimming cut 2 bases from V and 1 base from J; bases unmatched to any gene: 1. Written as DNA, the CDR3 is TGTGCCAGCAGCCAATTAGCGGGGGGCACAGATACGCAGTATTTT. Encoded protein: CASSQLAGGTDTQYF.

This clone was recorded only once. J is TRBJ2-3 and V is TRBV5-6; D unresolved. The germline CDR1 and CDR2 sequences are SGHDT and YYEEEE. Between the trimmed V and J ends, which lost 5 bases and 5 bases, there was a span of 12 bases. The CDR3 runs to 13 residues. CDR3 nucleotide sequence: TGTGCCAGCAGATACGAGAGGTTAGATACGCAGTATTTT. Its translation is CASRYERLDTQYF. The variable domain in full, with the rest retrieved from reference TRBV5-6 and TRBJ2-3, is DAGVTQSPTHLIKTRGQQVTLRCSPKSGHDTVSWYQQALGQGPQFIFQYYEEEERQRGNFPDRFSGHQFPNYSSELNVNALLLGDSALYLCASRYERLDTQYFGPGTRLTVL.

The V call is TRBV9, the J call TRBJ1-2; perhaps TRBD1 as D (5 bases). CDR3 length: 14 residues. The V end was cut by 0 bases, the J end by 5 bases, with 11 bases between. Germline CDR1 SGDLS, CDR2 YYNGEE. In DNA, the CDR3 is TGTGCCAGCAGCGTAGACGTGGGGGGTTATGGCTACACCTTC. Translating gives CASSVDVGGYGYTF.

The CDR3 DNA is TGTGCCAGCAACCCCGGACAGGGGATCACTGAAGCTTTCTTT. This gives the protein CASNPGQGITEAFF. The chain uses TRBV28 and TRBJ1-1; 9 bases map to TRBD1. Germline V gene lookup returns CDR1 MDHEN and CDR2 SYDVKM. V lost 7 bases to trimming and J lost 4 bases; unmatched junction nucleotides: 7. The CDR3 runs 14 residues.

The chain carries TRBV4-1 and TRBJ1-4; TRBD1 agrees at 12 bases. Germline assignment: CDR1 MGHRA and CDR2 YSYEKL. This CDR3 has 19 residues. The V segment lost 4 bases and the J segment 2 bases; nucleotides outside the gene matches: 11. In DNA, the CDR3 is TGCGCCAGCAGCCCGTCGGGGACAGGGGGCGGTTCGACTAATGAAAAACTGTTTTTT. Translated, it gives CASSPSGTGGGSTNEKLFF.

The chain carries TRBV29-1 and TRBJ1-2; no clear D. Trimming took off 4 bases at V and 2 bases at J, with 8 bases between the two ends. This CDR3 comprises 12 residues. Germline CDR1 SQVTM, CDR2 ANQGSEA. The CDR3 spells CSVAEQNYGYTF. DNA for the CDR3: TGCAGCGTTGCGGAGCAGAACTATGGCTACACCTTC.

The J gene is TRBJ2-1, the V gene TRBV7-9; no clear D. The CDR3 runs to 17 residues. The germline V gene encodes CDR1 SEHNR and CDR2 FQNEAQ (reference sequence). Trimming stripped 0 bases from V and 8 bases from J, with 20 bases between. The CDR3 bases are TGTGCCAGCAGCTTAGCTGCGGCCCCCGTGGGTACGGATGAGCAGTTCTTC. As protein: CASSLAAAPVGTDEQFF.

The CDR3 reads CASSLGGTQGRFTEAFF. The CDR3 DNA reads TGTGCCAGCAGTTTAGGGGGTACACAGGGGCGGTTCACTGAAGCTTTCTTT. This sequence joins TRBV27 and TRBJ1-1; 7 bases map to TRBD1. The CDR3 loop spans 17 amino acids. Germline lookup yields CDR1 MNHEY and CDR2 SMNVEV (reference sequence). After removal of 2 bases from V and 4 bases from J, the junction contained 13 bases not matched to a gene.